What follows are 14 T cell receptor beta chains derived from one specimen sequenced in a study of blood T cell repertoires in COVID-19. Using immunoSEQ multiplex PCR, the repertoire was profiled, and TCRdb retains in-frame clones only, with some absent. The sample gives fewer than 200,000 clones, over 70% of which show up once; roughly a tenth is in the top ten. The sample was peripheral blood. All receptors derive from an elderly woman with active or convalescent COVID-19.

The genes are TRBV3-1 (or the pseudogene TRBV3-2) and TRBJ2-1; 12 bases are shared with TRBD2. The V segment lost 2 bases and the J segment 9 bases; nucleotides outside the gene matches: 8. CDR3 length: 16 amino acids. Per germline, CDR1 LGHDT and CDR2 YNNKEL (reference sequence). The DNA of the CDR3 is TGTGCCAGCAGCCAACCTAAACTAGCGGGGGGAGGTGAGCAGTTCTTC. Translating gives CASSQPKLAGGGEQFF.

CDR3 residues: CATRRDRANEQYF. The DNA of the CDR3 is TGTGCCACACGCCGGGACAGGGCTAACGAGCAGTACTTC. The rearrangement uses TRBV19 and TRBJ2-7; 9 nucleotides line up with TRBD1. This CDR3 region has 13 residues. The J segment lost 5 bases and the V segment lost 10 bases, leaving 9 bases of the junction unmatched. Germline V CDR1 and CDR2: LNHDA, SQIVND (reference sequence).

This chain joins TRBV9 and TRBJ1-2; perhaps TRBD1 as D (5 bases). Germline values: CDR1 SGDLS, CDR2 YYNGEE. V lost 4 bases and J lost 8, with 12 bases in between. This CDR3 region has 12 residues. The CDR3 coding sequence is TGTGCCAGCAGCACCAGCTCAGGGGGCTACACCTTC. This translates into CASSTSSGGYTF.

The chain joins TRBV5-4 to TRBJ2-5, with D possibly TRBD1 on 5 matching bases. The CDR3 is 15 amino acids. CDR1 is SGHNT and CDR2 is YYREEE in the germline V gene (reference sequence). V was shortened by 4 bases and J by 1 base, with 14 bases between the two germline ends. The CDR3 is CASSTLRALQETQYF. The CDR3 bases are TGTGCCAGCAGCACCCTCAGGGCTCTCCAAGAGACCCAGTACTTC.

This rearrangement joins TRBV10-3 to TRBJ1-1; no reliable D call. Trimming stripped 0 bases from V and 5 bases from J, with 10 bases between. Germline loops: CDR1 ENHRY, CDR2 SYGVKD. This CDR3 is built from 14 residues. CDR3 in DNA: TGTGCCATCAGTGAGTCAACGCTGGAGACTGAAGCTTTCTTT. It encodes CAISESTLETEAFF.

This chain connects TRBV6-5 to TRBJ1-1; 7 nucleotides match TRBD1. The V and J ends lost 7 bases and 4 bases, in that order; junction bases with no gene match: 3. CDR1 is MNHEY and CDR2 is SVGAGI in the germline V gene. This CDR3 is built from 12 residues. The CDR3 spells CASNSGGTEAFF. The DNA of the CDR3 is TGTGCCAGCAATTCAGGGGGCACTGAAGCTTTCTTT.

The rearrangement links TRBV25-1 to TRBJ1-2, with 8 bases that match TRBD1. The CDR3 sequence is 15 residues long. Trimming cost V 1 base and J 6 bases; bases outside gene matches: 7. Germline assignment: CDR1 MGHDK and CDR2 SYGVNS. The CDR3 DNA follows: TGTGCCAGCAGTGAATTTAACAGACAGGGGAATGGCTACACCTTC. Translation: CASSEFNRQGNGYTF.

The gene calls are TRBV6-5 and TRBJ2-7; 7 bases fit TRBD1. Germline values: CDR1 MNHEY, CDR2 SVGAGI. V lost 2 bases to trimming and J lost 4 bases; unmatched junction nucleotides: 2. The CDR3 length is 13 residues. Written as DNA, the CDR3 is TGTGCCAGCAGTTACGGGACAGAATACGAGCAGTACTTC. It encodes CASSYGTEYEQYF.

This clone appeared a few times. The chain has TRBV5-8 and TRBJ1-6, with TRBD1 matching 8 bases. J gave up 9 bases and V 0 bases, and 5 bases lay outside the gene matches. The CDR3 spans 15 residues. The V gene's germline CDR1 is SGHTS and CDR2 YDEGEE. As DNA, the CDR3 is TGTGCCAGCAGCTTGGGGCAGGGGGCGGCTTCACCCCTCCACTTT. Translating it yields CASSLGQGAASPLHF.

Concerning this clone: The junction shows a germline mismatch at one end, possibly a read error. The chain combines TRBV7-2 with TRBJ1-2, with a tentative D call TRBD1 (6 bases). CDR1 and CDR2 (germline): SGHTA, FQGNSA. This CDR3 has 13 residues. CDR3 amino acids: CASSYDRTPGIFF. CDR3 DNA sequence: TGTGCCAGCAGTTACGACAGGACCCCAGGGATTTTTTTC.

The chain employs TRBV7-2 and TRBJ2-5; TRBD2 matches 9 bases. J gave up 5 bases and V 2 bases, and 12 bases lay outside the gene matches. Germline V gives CDR1 SGHTA, CDR2 FQGNSA. CDR3 length: 17 amino acids. CDR3 DNA sequence: TGTGCCAGCAGCTTACGAAGCGGGGGGATTTACGGGGAGACCCAGTACTTC. Protein: CASSLRSGGIYGETQYF.

The chain recombines TRBV9 with TRBJ1-1; D may be TRBD1 (6 bases). CDR1 is SGDLS, CDR2 YYNGEE, per germline. The CDR3 contains 16 residues. V was pared by 3 bases and J by 8 bases, with 23 bases between. CDR3 region: CASSGTGMSRSGEAFF. The CDR3 DNA sequence: TGTGCCAGCAGCGGAACAGGGATGAGTCGTTCGGGGGAAGCTTTCTTT.

The rearrangement joins TRBV6-5 to TRBJ2-7, with 10 bases fitting TRBD1. The V and J ends lost 6 bases and 4 bases, in that order; junction bases with no gene match: 6. The CDR3 totals 14 residues. Looked up from germline, CDR1 is MNHEY and CDR2 is SVGAGI. The CDR3 DNA reads TGTGCCAGCAGGCCGGGACAGGGGAGTTACGAGCAGTACTTC. It codes for CASRPGQGSYEQYF.

The V and J genes are TRBV10-3 and TRBJ1-5; TRBD1 matches at 11 bases. The CDR3 consists of 15 residues. Germline trimming cut 4 bases from V and 6 bases from J; bases unmatched to any gene: 5. Looked up from germline, CDR1 is ENHRY and CDR2 is SYGVKD. Written as DNA, the CDR3 is TGTGCCATCAGTGGAGGACAGGGGGCTGGTCAGCCCCAGCATTTT. This encodes CAISGGQGAGQPQHF.